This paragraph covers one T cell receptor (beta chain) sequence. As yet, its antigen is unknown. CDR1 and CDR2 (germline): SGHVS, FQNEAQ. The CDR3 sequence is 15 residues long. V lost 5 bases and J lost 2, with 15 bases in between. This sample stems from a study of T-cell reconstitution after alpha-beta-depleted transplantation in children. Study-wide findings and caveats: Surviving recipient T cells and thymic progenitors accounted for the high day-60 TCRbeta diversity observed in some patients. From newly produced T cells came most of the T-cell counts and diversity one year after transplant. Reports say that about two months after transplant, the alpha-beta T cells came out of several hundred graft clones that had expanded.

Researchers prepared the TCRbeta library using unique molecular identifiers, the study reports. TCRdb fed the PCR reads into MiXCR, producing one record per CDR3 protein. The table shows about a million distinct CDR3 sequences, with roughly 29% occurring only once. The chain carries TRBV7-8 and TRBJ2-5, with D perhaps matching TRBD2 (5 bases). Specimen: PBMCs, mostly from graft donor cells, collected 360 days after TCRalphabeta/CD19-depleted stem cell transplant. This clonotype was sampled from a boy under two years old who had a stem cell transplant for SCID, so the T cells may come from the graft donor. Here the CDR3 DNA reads TGTGCCAGCAGCGAAGAGGTCCGGGAACAAGAGACCCAGTACTTC. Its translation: CASSEEVREQETQYF.